Included here is one T cell receptor beta chain sequence, with context. The target antigen is unknown. Amplification used 60 Vbeta primers and 13 Jbeta primers. Profiled with immunoSEQ multiplex PCR; TCRdb holds only in-frame clones, not every one. The sample contains 150,000 to 200,000 clones, approximately 81% of which appear only once. The entry originates in a study of cytomegalovirus exposure and HLA in healthy donors. The germline CDR1 and CDR2 sequences are SGHAT and FQNNGV. Trimming removed 2 bases from V and 7 bases from J; junction bases left unmatched: 5. CDR3 length: 16 residues. Study outcomes and limitations: Sequencing probably produced one cluster of sequence variants that were highly shared. Cytomegalovirus association was assigned to about 150 TCR beta chains. CMV serostatus was the only immune exposure information that was available.

The specimen was PBMCs. This TCR derives from a woman between 18 and 29 years old in good health and CMV-seropositive. V and J are TRBV11-2 and TRBJ2-2; 12 positions match TRBD2. The CDR3 sequence is CASSLSSGGAIGELFF. In DNA, the CDR3 is TGTGCCAGCAGCTTATCTAGCGGGGGGGCCATCGGGGAGCTGTTTTTT.